One sample yielded the 9 T cell receptor beta chains listed below, sequenced in a study of blood T cell repertoires in COVID-19. Sequenced by immunoSEQ multiplex PCR; TCRdb stores in-frame clones only, minus some. This sample carries 100,000 to 130,000 clones, approximately 81% of them seen once, and the ten largest clones take roughly 4.4%. Sequenced material: peripheral blood. The receptors were sampled from a human donor in a cohort sampled during active COVID-19.

This clone showed up just a few times. CDR3 sequence reads: CASWAPGQGRPDTQYF. DNA for the CDR3: TGTGCCAGCTGGGCGCCAGGGCAGGGTCGCCCAGATACGCAGTATTTT. The chain combines TRBV28 with TRBJ2-3; a weak D match, TRBD1 (5 bases). Germline V CDR1 and CDR2: MDHEN, SYDVKM. V dropped 8 bases and J dropped 4 bases, with 22 bases sitting between them. The CDR3 sequence is 16 residues long. Combining the CDR3 with reference TRBV28 and TRBJ2-3 gives the whole variable domain DVKVTQSSRYLVKRTGEKVFLECVQDMDHENMFWYRQDPGLGLRLIYFSYDVKMKEKGDIPEGYSVSREKKERFSLILESASTNQTSMYLCASWAPGQGRPDTQYFGPGTRLTVL.

The chain combines TRBV7-3 with TRBJ2-3; TRBD2 aligns across 15 bases. Germline loops: CDR1 SGHTA, CDR2 FQGTGA. With 1 base clipped from V and 4 bases from J, the junction kept 6 bases outside the gene matches. This CDR3 region has 18 residues. The CDR3 reads CASSLNGGLAGGPDTQYF. The CDR3 nucleotides are TGTGCCAGCAGCTTAAATGGGGGACTAGCGGGAGGCCCAGATACGCAGTATTTT.

This chain uses TRBV27 with TRBJ1-2, with 11 nucleotides matching TRBD1. The V and J ends lost 5 bases and 3 bases, in that order; junction bases with no gene match: 2. CDR1 and CDR2 (germline): MNHEY, SMNVEV (reference sequence). This CDR3 spans 14 amino acids. The CDR3 reads CASSKGQGDYGYTF. CDR3 sequence (DNA): TGTGCCAGCAGTAAGGGACAGGGGGACTATGGCTACACCTTC.

This CDR3 is CASSNSRGTYETQYF. Written as DNA, the CDR3 is TGTGCCAGTAGCAATTCCCGCGGGACGTACGAGACCCAGTACTTC. The rearrangement uses TRBV19 and TRBJ2-5; D might be TRBD2 (6 bases). Germline CDR1 and CDR2: LNHDA and SQIVND (reference sequence). Trimming stripped 6 bases from V and 5 bases from J, with 19 bases between. The CDR3 spans 15 residues.

The chain has TRBV11-2 and TRBJ2-5; maybe TRBD1 (6 bases). This CDR3 has 15 residues. Trimming pared 5 bases from V and 2 bases from J, leaving 15 bases between. Germline CDR1 reads SGHAT; CDR2 reads FQNNGV. This CDR3 is CASSRPQGRQETQYF. The CDR3 DNA is TGTGCCAGCAGCCGTCCACAGGGACGGCAAGAGACCCAGTACTTC.

The chain links TRBV11-2 to TRBJ2-5; 7 bases map to TRBD2. The V segment lost 4 bases and the J segment 7 bases; nucleotides outside the gene matches: 6. Germline V CDR1 and CDR2: SGHAT, FQNNGV. The CDR3 sequence is 13 residues long. Here the CDR3 DNA reads TGTGCCAGCAGCTCCGAGTGGGGGGGGACCCAGTACTTC. It specifies CASSSEWGGTQYF. The full variable domain, in which reference TRBV11-2 and TRBJ2-5 provide the parts outside the CDR3, is EAGVAQSPRYKIIEKRQSVAFWCNPISGHATLYWYQQILGQGPKLLIQFQNNGVVDDSQLPKDRFSAERLKGVDSTLKIQPAKLEDSAVYLCASSSEWGGTQYFGPGTRLLVL.

The chain links TRBV3-1 (or the pseudogene TRBV3-2) to TRBJ1-2, with 7 bases lining up with TRBD1. V trimming: 5 bases; J trimming: 6 bases; junction bases outside the gene matches: 6. Germline V gene sequence: CDR1 LGHDT, CDR2 YNNKEL (reference sequence). The CDR3 runs to 13 residues. The CDR3 region is CASSERTGDGYTF. For the CDR3, the DNA is TGTGCCAGCAGCGAACGGACAGGCGATGGCTACACCTTC.

This chain joins TRBV7-2 and TRBJ2-1; TRBD2 is a possible D gene (6 bases). The CDR3 contains 14 residues. The V and J ends lost 5 bases and 6 bases respectively, with 14 bases between them. CDR1 is SGHTA, CDR2 FQGNSA, per germline. The CDR3 DNA sequence: TGTGCCAGCAGCCCGGGACTTCTACCCAATGAGCAGTTCTTC. It translates to CASSPGLLPNEQFF. Full variable domain (rest looked up from reference TRBV7-2 and TRBJ2-1): GAGVSQSPSNKVTEKGKDVELRCDPISGHTALYWYRQSLGQGLEFLIYFQGNSAPDKSGLPSDRFSAERTGGSVSTLTIQRTQQEDSAVYLCASSPGLLPNEQFFGPGTRLTVL.

The V call is TRBV27, the J call TRBJ1-1; TRBD1 matches at 9 bases. This CDR3 is built from 15 residues. Germline V gives CDR1 MNHEY, CDR2 SMNVEV (reference sequence). V shed 5 bases and J 5 bases; nucleotides not matched to a gene: 9. The CDR3 spells CASSPPGTGWTEAFF. The CDR3 DNA is TGTGCCAGCAGTCCCCCAGGGACAGGGTGGACTGAAGCTTTCTTT.